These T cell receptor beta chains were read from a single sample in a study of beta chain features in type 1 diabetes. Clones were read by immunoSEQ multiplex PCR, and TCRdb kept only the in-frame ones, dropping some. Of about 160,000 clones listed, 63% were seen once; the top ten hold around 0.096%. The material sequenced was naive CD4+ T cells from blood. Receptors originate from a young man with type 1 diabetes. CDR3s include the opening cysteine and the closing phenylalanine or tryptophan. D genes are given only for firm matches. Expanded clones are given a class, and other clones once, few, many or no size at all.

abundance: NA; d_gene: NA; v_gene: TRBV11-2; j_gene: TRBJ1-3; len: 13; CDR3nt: TGTGCCAGCCGGCTGAGCTCTGGAAACACCATATATTTT; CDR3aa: CASRLSSGNTIYF
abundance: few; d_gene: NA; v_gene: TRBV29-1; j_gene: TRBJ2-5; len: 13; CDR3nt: TGCAGCGTTGAGTGGAGGGGGGAAGAGACCCAGTACTTC; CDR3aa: CSVEWRGEETQYF
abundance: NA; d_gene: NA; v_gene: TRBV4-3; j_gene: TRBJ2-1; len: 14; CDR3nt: TGCGCCAGCAGCCACCCAGGGCCATACAATGAGCAGTTCTTC; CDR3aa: CASSHPGPYNEQFF
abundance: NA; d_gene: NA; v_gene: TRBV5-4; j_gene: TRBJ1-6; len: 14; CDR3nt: TGTGCCAGCAGCTATTGGACAGCTCATTCACCCCTCCACTTT; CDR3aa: CASSYWTAHSPLHF
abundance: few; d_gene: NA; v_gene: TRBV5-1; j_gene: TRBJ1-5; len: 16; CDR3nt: TGCGCCAGCAGCTTCTCCGGGCCCACCGGTGGTCAGCCCCAGCATTTT; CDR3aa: CASSFSGPTGGQPQHF
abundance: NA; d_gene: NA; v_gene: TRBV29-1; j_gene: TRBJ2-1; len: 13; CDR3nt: TGCAGCGTCGACAGGTCCTCGGGGAATGAGCAGTTCTTC; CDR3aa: CSVDRSSGNEQFF
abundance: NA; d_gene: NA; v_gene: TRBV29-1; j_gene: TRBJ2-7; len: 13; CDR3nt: TGCAGCGTCTCCGGGACGGCCGCCTACGAGCAGTACTTC; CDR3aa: CSVSGTAAYEQYF
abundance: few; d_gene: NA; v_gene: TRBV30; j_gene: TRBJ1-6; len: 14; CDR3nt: TGTGCCTGGAGTGCCGAGGAGGGGAATTCACCCCTCCACTTT; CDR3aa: CAWSAEEGNSPLHF
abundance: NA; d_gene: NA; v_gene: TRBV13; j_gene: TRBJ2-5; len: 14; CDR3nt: TGTGCCAGCAGCTTAGAACAGGTCCAAGAGACCCAGTACTTC; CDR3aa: CASSLEQVQETQYF
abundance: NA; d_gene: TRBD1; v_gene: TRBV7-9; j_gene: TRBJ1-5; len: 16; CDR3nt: TGTGCCAGCAGCTGGGGACAGGGAATAATTAATCAGCCCCAGCATTTT; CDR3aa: CASSWGQGIINQPQHF
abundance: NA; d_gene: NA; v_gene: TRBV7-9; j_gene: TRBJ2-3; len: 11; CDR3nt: TGTGCCAGCAGCTTAACAGATACGCAGTATTTT; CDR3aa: CASSLTDTQYF
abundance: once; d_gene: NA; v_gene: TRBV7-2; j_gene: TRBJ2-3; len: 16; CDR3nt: TGTGCCAGCAGCGCAAGGGGGGGCCCTGGCACAGATACGCAGTATTTT; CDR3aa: CASSARGGPGTDTQYF
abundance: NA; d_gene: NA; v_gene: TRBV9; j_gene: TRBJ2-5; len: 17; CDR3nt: TGTGCCAGCAGCCCATCCGGAGGGGAGGGGGCAGGAGAGACCCAGTACTTC; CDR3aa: CASSPSGGEGAGETQYF
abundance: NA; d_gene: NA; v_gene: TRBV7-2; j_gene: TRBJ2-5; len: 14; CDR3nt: TGTGCCAGCAGCTTAGGAGGGGCTGGTGAGACCCAGTACTTC; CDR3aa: CASSLGGAGETQYF
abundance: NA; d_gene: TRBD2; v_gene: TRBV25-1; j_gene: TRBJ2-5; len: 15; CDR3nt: TGTGCCAGCAGTGAATGGGGAGGGGTCCAAGAGACCCAGTACTTC; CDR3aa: CASSEWGGVQETQYF
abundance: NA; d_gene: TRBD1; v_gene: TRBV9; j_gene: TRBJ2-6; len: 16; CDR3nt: TGTGCCAGCAGCCCGCGACAGGGCCAAGGGGCCAACGTCCTGACTTTC; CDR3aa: CASSPRQGQGANVLTF
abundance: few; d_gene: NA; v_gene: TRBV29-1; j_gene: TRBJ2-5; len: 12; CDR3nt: TGCAGCGTTGTGGCTACCCAAGAGACCCAGTACTTC; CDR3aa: CSVVATQETQYF
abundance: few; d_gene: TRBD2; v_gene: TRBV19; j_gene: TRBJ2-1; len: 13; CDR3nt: TGTGCCAGTAACCGGGAGGGATACAATGAGCAGTTCTTC; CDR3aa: CASNREGYNEQFF
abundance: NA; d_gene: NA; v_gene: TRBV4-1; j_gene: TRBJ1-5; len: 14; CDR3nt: TGCGCCAGCAGCCAAGGGTGGGGCAATCAGCCCCAGCATTTT; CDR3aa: CASSQGWGNQPQHF
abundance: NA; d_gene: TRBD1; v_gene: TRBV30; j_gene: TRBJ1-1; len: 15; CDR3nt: TGTGCCTGGAGTGCCACCGGGACAGGGGGCACTGAAGCTTTCTTT; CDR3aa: CAWSATGTGGTEAFF
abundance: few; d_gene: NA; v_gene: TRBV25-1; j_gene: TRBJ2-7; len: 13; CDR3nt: TGTGCCATCGGAGGGGGACGGCCTAACGAGCAGTACTTC; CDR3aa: CAIGGGRPNEQYF
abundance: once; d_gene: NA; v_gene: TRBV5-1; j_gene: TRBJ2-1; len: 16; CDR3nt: TGCGCCAGCAGCTTGGCGGCCCTAAGCTCCTACAATGAGCAGTTCTTC; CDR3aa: CASSLAALSSYNEQFF
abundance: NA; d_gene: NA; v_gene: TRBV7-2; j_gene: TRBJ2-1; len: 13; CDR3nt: TGTGCCAGCAGCTTTGGACAGTACAATGAGCAGTTCTTC; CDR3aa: CASSFGQYNEQFF
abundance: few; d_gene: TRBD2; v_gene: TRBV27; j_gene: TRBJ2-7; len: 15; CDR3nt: TGTGCCAGCAGAGACGGACTAGCTCCTTCCTACGAGCAGTACTTC; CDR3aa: CASRDGLAPSYEQYF
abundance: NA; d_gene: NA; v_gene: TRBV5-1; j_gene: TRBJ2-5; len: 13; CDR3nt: TGCGCCAGCGGCCGGACTGTTCAAGAGACCCAGTACTTC; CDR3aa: CASGRTVQETQYF
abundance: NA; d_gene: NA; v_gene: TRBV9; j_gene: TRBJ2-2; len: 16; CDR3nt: TGTGCCAGCAGCGTAGCTCCGGTCTCGAACACCGGGGAGCTGTTTTTT; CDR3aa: CASSVAPVSNTGELFF
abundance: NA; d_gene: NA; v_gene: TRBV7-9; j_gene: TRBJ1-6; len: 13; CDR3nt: TGTGCCAGCAGCCCGCGGGACCAAGTGCCCCTCCACTTT; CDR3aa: CASSPRDQVPLHF
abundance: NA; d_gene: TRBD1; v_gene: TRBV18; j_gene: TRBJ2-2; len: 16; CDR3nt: TGTGCCACCTCAGGGGTTGGGACAGAAAACACCGGGGAGCTGTTTTTT; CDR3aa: CATSGVGTENTGELFF
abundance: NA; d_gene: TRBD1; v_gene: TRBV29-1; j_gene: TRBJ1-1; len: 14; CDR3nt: TGCAGCGTTCCCCTTGGACAGGGGAACACTGAAGCTTTCTTT; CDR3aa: CSVPLGQGNTEAFF
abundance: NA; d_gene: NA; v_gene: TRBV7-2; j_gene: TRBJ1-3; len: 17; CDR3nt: TGTGCCAGCAGCTTAGTCCACAGCGCGAGCTCTGGAAACACCATATATTTT; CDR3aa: CASSLVHSASSGNTIYF
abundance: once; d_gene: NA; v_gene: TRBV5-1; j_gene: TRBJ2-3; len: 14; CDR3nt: TGCGCCAGCAGCTTGGCGGTGCTAGCAGATACGCAGTATTTT; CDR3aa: CASSLAVLADTQYF
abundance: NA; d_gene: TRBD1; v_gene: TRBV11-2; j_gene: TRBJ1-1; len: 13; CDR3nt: TGTGCCAGCAGCTTGACAGGGGAGACTGAAGCTTTCTTT; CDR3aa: CASSLTGETEAFF
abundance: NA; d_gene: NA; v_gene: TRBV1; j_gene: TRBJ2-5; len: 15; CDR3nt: TGCACCAGCAGCCCTACGGCGGGGGGGCCTCGGGCTCAGTACTTC; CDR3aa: CTSSPTAGGPRAQYF
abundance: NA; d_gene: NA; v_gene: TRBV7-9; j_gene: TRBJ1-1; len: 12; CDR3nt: TGTGCCAGCAGTGCGGTGAACACTGAAGCTTTCTTT; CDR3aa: CASSAVNTEAFF
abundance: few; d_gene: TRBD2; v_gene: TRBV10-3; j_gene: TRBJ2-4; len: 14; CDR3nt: TGTGCCATCAGTGAACCGGGACTAGGGGACATTCAGTACTTC; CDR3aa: CAISEPGLGDIQYF
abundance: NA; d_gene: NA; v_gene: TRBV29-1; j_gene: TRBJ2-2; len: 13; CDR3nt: TGCAGCGGGGGCCTAGGAAACACCGGGGAGCTGTTTTTT; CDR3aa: CSGGLGNTGELFF
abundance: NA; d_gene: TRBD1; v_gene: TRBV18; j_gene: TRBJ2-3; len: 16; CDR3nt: TGTGCCAGCTCAATGGACAGGGGTGTTGGGACAGATACGCAGTATTTT; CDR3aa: CASSMDRGVGTDTQYF
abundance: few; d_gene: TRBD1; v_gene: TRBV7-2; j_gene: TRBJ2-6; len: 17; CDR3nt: TGTGCCAGCAGCGCGGGGCCCACAGGGGGTGGGGCCAACGTCCTGACTTTC; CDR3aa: CASSAGPTGGGANVLTF
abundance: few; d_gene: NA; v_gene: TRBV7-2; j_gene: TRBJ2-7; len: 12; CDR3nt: TGTGCCAGCAGCCTCCGACAGTACGAGCAGTACTTC; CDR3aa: CASSLRQYEQYF